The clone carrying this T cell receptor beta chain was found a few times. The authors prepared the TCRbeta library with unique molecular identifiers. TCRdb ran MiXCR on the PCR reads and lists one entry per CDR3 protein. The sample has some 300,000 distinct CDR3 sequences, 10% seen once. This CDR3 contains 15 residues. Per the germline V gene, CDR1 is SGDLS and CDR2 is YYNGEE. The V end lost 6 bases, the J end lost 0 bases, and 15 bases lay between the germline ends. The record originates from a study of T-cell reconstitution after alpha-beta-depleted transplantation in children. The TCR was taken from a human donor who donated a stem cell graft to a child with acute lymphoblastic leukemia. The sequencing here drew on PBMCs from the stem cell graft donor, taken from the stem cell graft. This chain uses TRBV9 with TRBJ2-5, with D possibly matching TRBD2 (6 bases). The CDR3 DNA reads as TGTGCCAGCACCCTTAGCGGAAGAAACCAAGAGACCCAGTACTTC. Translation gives CASTLSGRNQETQYF.